These 17 T cell receptor beta chains came from one sample sequenced in a study of regulatory T cells in long-lasting Graves disease. As to time point: newly diagnosed GD, antithyroid drugs for less than 3 months. With RNA extracted from PBMCs as input, the TCR library was made. CDR3 regions were amplified by Arm-PCR using iRepertoire HTBI primers to build TCR beta libraries. TCRdb re-analysed the multiplex PCR reads in MiXCR, keeping a single row per CDR3 protein. This sample yields roughly 500,000 distinct CDR3 sequences, of which roughly 15% are seen a single time; approximately 17% belongs to the top ten. This sample also belongs to another study, concerning T cells in Graves' hyperthyroidism and ophthalmopathy.

The sequenced sample was peripheral blood mononuclear cells (PBMCs), obtained at new diagnosis, from a patient treated with antithyroid drugs. The receptors stem from a woman aged 45-60 years with Graves disease.

Note on this clonotype: A much larger clone lies a single base off, so this may be a read error. J is TRBJ2-1 and V is TRBV20-1; D not certain. Trimming pared 1 base from V and 13 bases from J, leaving 14 bases between. CDR1 and CDR2 from the germline V gene are DFQATT and SNEGSKA (reference sequence). This CDR3 is 12 amino acids long. In DNA form, the CDR3 reads TGCAGTGCTAGAGGTCCGTTAGAGACCCAGTTCTTC. It is translated as CSARGPLETQFF.

The J gene is TRBJ2-7, the V gene TRBV2; a weak D match, TRBD2 (8 bases). Trimming pared 7 bases from V and 7 bases from J, leaving 29 bases between. CDR3 length equals 17 residues. Germline values: CDR1 SNHLY, CDR2 FYNNEI. CDR3 loop: CASTGGRDSGRRGEQYF. The CDR3, as DNA: TGTGCCAGCACCGGCGGTCGGGACAGCGGGAGAAGGGGTGAGCAGTACTTC.

Comment on this clonotype: A read error may be the cause here, since a much bigger clone is one base away. The genes are TRBV20-1 and TRBJ1-5; possible D gene TRBD1, 5 bases. The CDR3 totals 14 residues. In germline, CDR1 is DFQATT, CDR2 SNEGSKA (reference sequence). The CDR3 loop is CSARMGLWNQPQRF. CDR3 coding DNA: TGCAGTGCTAGAATGGGGCTTTGGAATCAGCCCCAGCGTTTT.

This clonotype was observed at least ten times. The chain uses TRBV28 and TRBJ2-4; TRBD2 matches 9 bases. With 2 bases clipped from V and 1 base from J, the junction kept 3 bases outside the gene matches. The CDR3 length is 16 residues. Germline assignment: CDR1 MDHEN and CDR2 SYDVKM. CDR3 sequence reads: CASSLLAGTAKNIQYF. In DNA, the CDR3 is TGTGCCAGCAGTTTACTAGCGGGAACTGCCAAAAACATTCAGTACTTC.

This clonotype was observed at least ten times. This chain links TRBV7-9 with TRBJ2-7; D is undetermined. Trimming removed 5 bases from V and 2 bases from J, with 22 bases in between. The CDR3 sequence is 17 residues long. From germline, CDR1 is SEHNR and CDR2 FQNEAQ (reference sequence). The CDR3 loop is CASSTLSPRAPAYEQYF. CDR3 bases: TGTGCCAGCAGCACCTTATCCCCTCGGGCACCGGCCTACGAGCAGTACTTC.

As regards this clonotype: This could be a read error, since a much larger clone is one nucleotide away. V gene TRBV13 combines with J gene TRBJ2-1; 13 nucleotides align to TRBD2. This CDR3 spans 20 amino acids. Germline V gene data show CDR1 as PRHDT and CDR2 as FYEKMQ (reference sequence). The CDR3 nucleotides read TGTGACAGCAGCGGACTAGCGGGGGTAGGTCTCCTACACGTGGGTAATGAGCAGTTCTTC. Encoded protein: CDSSGLAGVGLLHVGNEQFF.

The table lists this clonotype with a few counts. Since a much larger clone is just one base distant, this may be a read error. The J gene is TRBJ2-2, the V gene TRBV9; D is unclear. This CDR3 region has 15 residues. Trimming removed 7 bases from V and 7 bases from J, with 20 bases in between. CDR1 is SGDLS, CDR2 YYNGEE, per germline. The CDR3 region is CASGGSQRLGGELFF. The CDR3 region has the DNA TGTGCCAGCGGCGGCTCACAGAGATTGGGCGGGGAGCTGTTTTTT.

The chain is built from TRBV20-1 and TRBJ1-1; D gene unclear. Germline lookup yields CDR1 DFQATT and CDR2 SNEGSKA (reference sequence). The CDR3 is 14 residues long. V was pared by 1 base and J by 4 bases, with 13 bases between. The CDR3 DNA follows: TGCAGTGCTAGAGTTCTGGGCAGCGGCACTGAAGCTTTCTTT. Translating gives CSARVLGSGTEAFF.

This clonotype was counted many times. This chain uses TRBV12-3 or TRBV12-4 with TRBJ1-2; D is undetermined. This CDR3 spans 15 amino acids. Trimming shortened V by 7 bases and J by 4 bases, and 19 bases separated the two germline ends. CDR3 in DNA: TGTGCCAGCACCCCTGAGCCGGATTTCTCCTATGGCTACACCTTC. Amino acids: CASTPEPDFSYGYTF.

A note on this clonotype: A much larger clone differs from this one at a single base, so this may be a read error. The V gene is TRBV6-2 or TRBV6-3, the J gene TRBJ1-4; 9 bases align to TRBD1. The CDR3 spans 18 residues. From germline, CDR1 is MNHEY and CDR2 SVGEGT. The CDR3 loop is CASSTTPGQGTRVEKLCF. CDR3 DNA: TGTGCCAGCAGTACAACCCCGGGACAGGGAACGAGGGTTGAAAAACTGTGTTTT.

In this sample, this clonotype turned up many times. This chain links TRBV9 with TRBJ2-1; 9 nucleotides agree with TRBD2. The germline V gene has CDR1 SGDLS and CDR2 YYNGEE. The CDR3 is 16 residues long. V dropped 0 bases and J dropped 8; count of bases not matched to a gene: 9. The DNA of the CDR3 is TGTGCCAGCAGCGTAGCGGCGGGAGGGCCAGTGGATGAGCAGTTCTTC. Encoded protein: CASSVAAGGPVDEQFF.

This chain uses TRBV5-1 with TRBJ2-2; possible D gene TRBD2, 5 bases. Trimming shortened V by 3 bases and J by 1 base, and 7 bases separated the two germline ends. CDR1 is SGHRS, CDR2 YFSETQ, per germline. CDR3 size: 14 residues. Here the CDR3 reads CASSSDLNTGELFF. The CDR3 DNA sequence: TGCGCCAGCAGCTCGGACTTGAACACCGGGGAGCTGTTTTTT.

This chain's CDR3 is CASSPRGFGDTEAFF. DNA for the CDR3: TGTGCCAGCAGCCCGCGGGGGTTTGGCGACACTGAAGCTTTCTTT. The rearrangement links TRBV27 to TRBJ1-1, with D possibly matching TRBD1 (5 bases). Germline V lookup: CDR1 MNHEY, CDR2 SMNVEV (reference sequence). V lost 6 bases and J 3 bases, leaving 17 bases between the germline ends. The CDR3 runs to 15 residues.

This clonotype occurred many times. The CDR3 reads CASSWTGQTEAFF. As DNA, the CDR3 is TGCGCCAGCAGCTGGACAGGGCAAACTGAAGCTTTCTTT. The rearrangement uses TRBV5-1 and TRBJ1-1, with 8 bases aligning to TRBD1. Germline loops: CDR1 SGHRS, CDR2 YFSETQ. J was trimmed by 5 bases and V by 3 bases; bases with no gene match: 3. The CDR3 is made up of 13 amino acids.

The table lists this clonotype with many counts. The V and J genes are TRBV11-2 and TRBJ1-5; D gene uncertain. Trimming pared 0 bases from V and 0 bases from J, leaving 6 bases between. Germline assignment: CDR1 SGHAT and CDR2 FQNNGV. The CDR3 extends over 15 amino acids. The CDR3 DNA sequence: TGTGCCAGCAGCTTAGATCCTAATAGCAATCAGCCCCAGCATTTT. Its protein is CASSLDPNSNQPQHF.

This chain joins TRBV5-6 and TRBJ1-2; D is undetermined. The CDR3 spans 12 residues. Germline V lookup: CDR1 SGHDT, CDR2 YYEEEE. The V gene lost 0 bases and the J gene lost 6 bases, with 6 bases spanning the gap. The chain's CDR3 is CASSLGADGYTF. CDR3 sequence (DNA): TGTGCCAGCAGCTTGGGGGCGGATGGCTACACCTTC.

Many counts were recorded for this clonotype. The chain carries TRBV28 and TRBJ2-3, with 7 nucleotides matching TRBD1. With 3 bases clipped from V and 3 bases from J, the junction kept 3 bases outside the gene matches. The CDR3 spans 14 residues. Germline V gene sequence: CDR1 MDHEN, CDR2 SYDVKM. The DNA for the CDR3 is TGTGCCAGCAGTTTCCGACAGGGAACAGATACGCAGTATTTT. This sequence encodes CASSFRQGTDTQYF.